This entry concerns a single T cell receptor beta chain. Methods used by the authors: Reference gene primer amplification in the assay estimated nucleated cell counts. Produced via immunoSEQ multiplex PCR; TCRdb's table is partial and in-frame only. The V and J calls and clone size were taken over from that table, and D and trimming were inferred from the DNA. The data show about 410,000 clones, approximately 91% seen once. This CDR3 comprises 12 residues. CDR1 and CDR2 (germline): SQVTM, ANQGSEA. V shed 4 bases and J shed 5 bases, with 11 bases lying between them. The data were taken from a study of blood T cell repertoires in COVID-19. Study details: Whether acute or convalescent, the COVID-19 samples came from the United States, Italy and Spain. T cells, B-cell-depleted T cells, or PBMCs provided the cDNA or gDNA that served as material.

The Seattle site enrolled patients during active infection and followed them longitudinally. The TCR originated in a woman in her thirties or forties with COVID-19, enrolled during active disease. J is TRBJ1-1 and V is TRBV29-1; unclear D gene. Input material: peripheral blood. CDR3 in amino acids: CSVALSVTEAFF. DNA of the CDR3: TGCAGCGTTGCCCTCTCTGTAACTGAAGCTTTCTTT. The variable domain in full, completed from reference TRBV29-1 and TRBJ1-1, reads SAVISQKPSRDICQRGTSLTIQCQVDSQVTMMFWYRQQPGQSLTLIATANQGSEATYESGFVIDKFPISRPNLTFSTLTVSNMSPEDSSIYLCSVALSVTEAFFGQGTRLTVV.